The 21 T cell receptor beta chains given below trace back to one sample, sequenced in a study of shared clonotypes between healthy human individuals. The table came from immunoSEQ multiplex PCR; TCRdb's copy has only in-frame clones and leaves some out. The table includes about 580,000 clones, 95% to 98% detected once. Selected positively for CCR7 and CD45RO-negative, naive CD8 cells excluded terminally differentiated effector memory CD45RA+ cells. What was sequenced was naive CD8+ T cells sorted from blood. Source of these receptors: a young man in good health.

This chain links TRBV10-1 with TRBJ2-3; 8 bases match TRBD1. Germline loops: CDR1 WNHNN, CDR2 SYGVQD (reference sequence). The CDR3 loop spans 18 amino acids. The V segment lost 4 bases and the J segment 5 bases; nucleotides outside the gene matches: 17. CDR3 in amino acids: CASSGPRTGQSIGDTQYF. CDR3 coding DNA: TGCGCCAGCAGTGGTCCTAGGACAGGGCAAAGTATAGGAGATACGCAGTATTTT.

The genes are TRBV6-1 and TRBJ2-5; D tentatively reads TRBD1 or TRBD2 (6 bases each). Germline V gives CDR1 MNHNS, CDR2 SASEGT. The CDR3 has 21 residues. Trimming stripped 2 bases from V and 4 bases from J, with 32 bases between. In DNA, the CDR3 is TGTGCCAGCAGTGAATATTGGGGCCCGGTAGGGGGGAAGAAAGTCGGAGAGACCCAGTACTTC. It codes for CASSEYWGPVGGKKVGETQYF.

The gene calls are TRBV20-1 and TRBJ2-1, with D hard to call. V lost 3 bases and J 6 bases, leaving 6 bases between the germline ends. The CDR3 runs to 11 residues. Germline V gene lookup returns CDR1 DFQATT and CDR2 SNEGSKA (reference sequence). Written as DNA, the CDR3 is TGCAGTGCTAGGCACGTCAATGAGCAGTTCTTC. Translating gives CSARHVNEQFF.

The V gene is TRBV7-6, the J gene TRBJ2-3, with 12 bases identical to TRBD2. The CDR3 loop spans 16 amino acids. Germline loops: CDR1 SGHVS, CDR2 FNYEAQ. Losses at the gene ends were 5 bases for V and 4 bases for J; bases not matched to a gene: 7. The CDR3 DNA reads TGTGCCAGCAGCCACACTAGCGGGAGGAACCCAGATACGCAGTATTTT. This codes for CASSHTSGRNPDTQYF.

The chain has TRBV30 and TRBJ1-1, with no clear D. Trimming removed 4 bases from V and 0 bases from J, with 15 bases in between. CDR3 size: 15 residues. Germline V CDR1 and CDR2: GTSNPN, SVGIG (reference sequence). CDR3 DNA sequence: TGTGCCTGGAATGTGGGAACTCGAATGAACACTGAAGCTTTCTTT. Translated: CAWNVGTRMNTEAFF.

The DNA of the CDR3 is TGTGCCAGCAGCTTAGGTGGGGGGCCTAGCGGAACCTACGAGCAGTACTTC. Translated, it gives CASSLGGGPSGTYEQYF. The chain uses TRBV11-2 and TRBJ2-7; the D gene is possibly TRBD2 (7 bases). Germline lookup yields CDR1 SGHAT and CDR2 FQNNGV. CDR3 length: 17 amino acids. V dropped 1 base and J dropped 2 bases, with 18 bases sitting between them.

CDR3 loop: CASSLDSSVSYNEQFF. The CDR3 bases are TGTGCCAGCAGCTTAGACTCTTCAGTCTCCTACAATGAGCAGTTCTTC. The genes are TRBV7-3 and TRBJ2-1; D gene ambiguous. Trimming removed 2 bases at V and 0 bases at J, with 11 bases between. The CDR3 covers 16 residues. In germline, CDR1 is SGHTA, CDR2 FQGTGA.

J is TRBJ2-7 and V is TRBV7-9; D gene unclear. The CDR3 loop spans 12 amino acids. V lost 6 bases and J 4 bases, leaving 10 bases between the germline ends. The germline CDR1 and CDR2 sequences are SEHNR and FQNEAQ (reference sequence). The CDR3: CASSLTVYEQYF. DNA of the CDR3: TGTGCCAGCAGTTTGACGGTTTACGAGCAGTACTTC.

The chain employs TRBV5-4 and TRBJ1-4, with a tentative D call TRBD1 (5 bases). V was trimmed by 9 bases and J by 6 bases, leaving 18 bases between them. This CDR3 is 14 amino acids long. Germline V CDR1 and CDR2: SGHNT, YYREEE (reference sequence). The CDR3 region is CATTLWGIDEKLFF. CDR3 DNA: TGTGCCACCACCCTATGGGGGATCGATGAAAAACTGTTTTTT.

The chain carries TRBV19 and TRBJ1-5; possible D gene TRBD1, 6 bases. CDR1 and CDR2 (germline): LNHDA, SQIVND (reference sequence). The V gene lost 3 bases and the J gene lost 3 bases, with 18 bases spanning the gap. This CDR3 region has 17 residues. The CDR3 sequence: CASSMVGAGDSNQPQHF. CDR3 DNA sequence: TGTGCCAGTAGTATGGTCGGGGCAGGGGACTCCAATCAGCCCCAGCATTTT. The variable domain in full, with the rest retrieved from reference TRBV19 and TRBJ1-5, is DGGITQSPKYLFRKEGQNVTLSCEQNLNHDAMYWYRQDPGQGLRLIYYSQIVNDFQKGDIAEGYSVSREKKESFPLTVTSAQKNPTAFYLCASSMVGAGDSNQPQHFGDGTRLSIL.

This clone has just one count. The rearrangement links TRBV11-2 to TRBJ2-7; possible D gene TRBD1, 6 bases. CDR1 is SGHAT and CDR2 is FQNNGV in the germline V gene. The CDR3 loop spans 16 amino acids. The V gene lost 4 bases and the J gene lost 6 bases, with 22 bases spanning the gap. The CDR3 spells CASSWFRGGVRGEQYF. The CDR3 DNA sequence: TGTGCCAGCAGCTGGTTTCGTGGGGGCGTTAGGGGCGAGCAGTACTTC. Together with reference TRBV11-2 and TRBJ2-7, the CDR3 gives the full variable domain: EAGVAQSPRYKIIEKRQSVAFWCNPISGHATLYWYQQILGQGPKLLIQFQNNGVVDDSQLPKDRFSAERLKGVDSTLKIQPAKLEDSAVYLCASSWFRGGVRGEQYFGPGTRLTVT.

The rearrangement links TRBV19 to TRBJ2-2; 8 bases map to TRBD1. The CDR3 loop spans 15 amino acids. V lost 3 bases to trimming and J lost 8 bases; unmatched junction nucleotides: 8. Germline CDR1 and CDR2: LNHDA and SQIVND (reference sequence). In DNA form, the CDR3 reads TGTGCCAGTAGTATGGGGCAGGGGGCCCTAGGGGAGCTGTTTTTT. Protein sequence: CASSMGQGALGELFF.

CDR3 sequence reads: CSVVPTGQIITEAFF. The CDR3 DNA follows: TGCAGCGTTGTCCCTACAGGGCAAATCATCACTGAAGCTTTCTTT. The chain is built from TRBV29-1 and TRBJ1-1, with D maybe TRBD1 (6 bases). The germline CDR1 and CDR2 sequences are SQVTM and ANQGSEA. Trimming stripped 4 bases from V and 4 bases from J, with 19 bases between. CDR3 length: 15 residues.

This chain connects TRBV29-1 to TRBJ2-1, with D tentatively TRBD1 or TRBD2 (6 bases each). Germline loops: CDR1 SQVTM, CDR2 ANQGSEA. The CDR3 has 12 amino acids. Trimming shortened V by 4 bases and J by 16 bases, and 20 bases separated the two germline ends. The CDR3 sequence is CSVVIGGHEPFF. In DNA, the CDR3 is TGCAGCGTTGTCATTGGGGGGCATGAGCCTTTCTTC.

The rearrangement links TRBV15 to TRBJ2-5; a possible D gene is TRBD2 (7 bases). Germline-derived CDR1 and CDR2 are LNHNV and YYDKDF (reference sequence). V lost 0 bases, J lost 2 bases, and 13 bases lay in between. The CDR3 runs 16 residues. The CDR3 sequence: CATSRDPKGGQETQYF. CDR3 in DNA: TGTGCCACCAGCAGAGATCCCAAGGGGGGGCAAGAGACCCAGTACTTC.

The rearrangement joins TRBV7-3 to TRBJ2-2; no clear D gene. V lost 1 base to trimming and J lost 7 bases, with 16 bases between them. The germline gives CDR1 SGHTA, CDR2 FQGTGA. The CDR3 covers 16 residues. CDR3 coding DNA: TGTGCCAGCAGCTTAAGGCCTGCGGCGGTCGGCGGGGAGCTGTTTTTT. Translating it yields CASSLRPAAVGGELFF. The full variable domain, completed using reference TRBV7-3 and TRBJ2-2, is GAGVSQTPSNKVTEKGKYVELRCDPISGHTALYWYRQSLGQGPEFLIYFQGTGAADDSGLPNDRFFAVRPEGSVSTLKIQRTERGDSAVYLCASSLRPAAVGGELFFGEGSRLTVL.

The J gene is TRBJ2-7, the V gene TRBV11-2; maybe TRBD2 (5 bases). Germline V gene lookup returns CDR1 SGHAT and CDR2 FQNNGV. Trimming pared 3 bases from V and 0 bases from J, leaving 12 bases between. This CDR3 has 15 residues. The CDR3 reads CASSFGVGSSYEQYF. The CDR3 nucleotides read TGTGCCAGCAGCTTTGGGGTAGGGAGCTCCTACGAGCAGTACTTC.

V usage is TRBV6-1 and J usage is TRBJ2-7, with TRBD1 matching over 7 bases. J was trimmed by 5 bases and V by 2 bases; bases with no gene match: 9. Germline V CDR1 and CDR2: MNHNS, SASEGT. The CDR3 runs to 15 residues. In DNA form, the CDR3 reads TGTGCCAGCAGTGAATTGGTAGGGGGCCGAGACGAGCAGTACTTC. Its protein product is CASSELVGGRDEQYF.

The gene calls are TRBV7-9 and TRBJ1-4, with D possibly matching TRBD1 (6 bases). CDR1 is SEHNR and CDR2 is FQNEAQ in the germline V gene (reference sequence). There are 16 residues in the CDR3. Trimming pared 3 bases from V and 12 bases from J, leaving 23 bases between. The CDR3 DNA is TGTGCCAGCAGCTTGTTGGTGGCAGGGGCACTGAATGAACTGTTTTTT. It specifies CASSLLVAGALNELFF.

The chain uses TRBV27 and TRBJ2-1; D unresolved. The V and J ends lost 3 bases and 3 bases respectively, with 12 bases between them. The CDR3 runs to 15 residues. CDR1 is MNHEY and CDR2 is SMNVEV in the germline V gene (reference sequence). This CDR3 reads CASSFKTPNYNEQFF. The CDR3 DNA reads TGTGCCAGCAGTTTTAAGACCCCCAACTACAATGAGCAGTTCTTC.

This rearrangement joins TRBV11-2 to TRBJ2-1; D unresolved. Trimming left V 5 bases short and J 7 bases short, with 9 bases between. CDR1 and CDR2 from the germline V gene are SGHAT and FQNNGV. This CDR3 region has 12 residues. The CDR3 sequence is CASSLQKNEQFF. DNA for the CDR3: TGTGCCAGCAGCCTTCAGAAGAATGAGCAGTTCTTC.